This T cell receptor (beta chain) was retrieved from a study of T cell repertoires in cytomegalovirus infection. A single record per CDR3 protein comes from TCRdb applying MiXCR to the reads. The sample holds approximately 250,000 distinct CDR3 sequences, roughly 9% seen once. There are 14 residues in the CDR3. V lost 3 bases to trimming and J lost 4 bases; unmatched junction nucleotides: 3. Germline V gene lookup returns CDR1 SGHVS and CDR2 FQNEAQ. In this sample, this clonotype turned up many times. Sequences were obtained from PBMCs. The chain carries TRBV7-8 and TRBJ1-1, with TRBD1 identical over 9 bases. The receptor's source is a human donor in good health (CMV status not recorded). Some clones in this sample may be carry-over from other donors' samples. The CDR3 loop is CASSFRQGVTEAFF. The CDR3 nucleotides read TGTGCCAGCAGCTTTCGACAGGGGGTCACTGAAGCTTTCTTT.